A selection of T cell receptor beta chains follows, all from one sample in a study of beta chain features in type 1 diabetes. Assay: immunoSEQ multiplex PCR; the TCRdb copy retains only in-frame clones and omits some. The sample contains approximately 150,000 clones, roughly 9.3% of which appear only once. Sequenced: central memory CD4+ T cells from blood. The receptors originated from a woman in her thirties or forties in good health. CDR3s include the opening cysteine and the closing phenylalanine or tryptophan. A D gene is named only where the DNA matches it firmly. Clone size, where shown, is once, few, many, or a class for clones that have expanded.

D gene	V gene	J gene	clone size	CDR3 DNA	CDR3 protein
NA	TRBV29-1	TRBJ1-4	few	TGCAGCGTTGGGGCCCCGGGAGCAACTAATGAAAAACTGTTTTTT	CSVGAPGATNEKLFF
TRBD1	TRBV7-6	TRBJ2-7	NA	TGTGCCAGCACCGCGGGGACAGGTGTATCCTACGAGCAGTACTTC	CASTAGTGVSYEQYF
TRBD1	TRBV7-8	TRBJ1-5	NA	TGTGCCAGCAGCTCCCCGACAGGGGGTGGCAATCAGCCCCAGCATTTT	CASSSPTGGGNQPQHF
NA	TRBV20-1	TRBJ2-5	NA	TGCAGTGCTAGGGCAGAAGAGACCCAGTACTTC	CSARAEETQYF
TRBD2	TRBV29-1	TRBJ2-1	NA	TGCAGCGTTGCCCCCCCCGGACTAGCAATATACCAGCAGTTCTTC	CSVAPPGLAIYQQFF
NA	TRBV5-6	TRBJ2-7	NA	TGTGCCAGCAGCTTACTGTGGGGGGGCGTGAAATACGAGCAGTACTTC	CASSLLWGGVKYEQYF
TRBD1	TRBV5-1	TRBJ2-4	NA	TGCGCCAGCAGTTTAACGACGACAGGGACCCAAAACATTCAGTACTTC	CASSLTTTGTQNIQYF
NA	TRBV6-6	TRBJ1-1	NA	TGTGCCAGCAGTTATGGGGGGGACACTGAAGCTTTCTTT	CASSYGGDTEAFF
NA	TRBV7-9	TRBJ2-3	NA	TGTGCCAGCAGCTCCCCCAAGGGGGCGGGACTCCTCACAGATACGCAGTATTTT	CASSSPKGAGLLTDTQYF
TRBD1	TRBV6-1	TRBJ1-5	few	TGTGCCAGCAGTACCCGGGACAGGGGCAATCAGCCCCAGCATTTT	CASSTRDRGNQPQHF
NA	TRBV4-2	TRBJ1-2	NA	TGTGCCAGCAGCCAAGACAGGGCTGGCTACACCTTC	CASSQDRAGYTF
NA	TRBV6-1	TRBJ2-7	NA	TGTGCCAGCAGGTCTAAGCGGGACAGGCCCTACGAGCAGTACTTC	CASRSKRDRPYEQYF
TRBD1	TRBV7-9	TRBJ1-6	NA	TGTGCCAGCAGCTTATCGGACAGGGTCCACTTT	CASSLSDRVHF
NA	TRBV27	TRBJ2-5	NA	TGTGCCAGCAGTTTAATGGCAGGGCGGGAGACCCAGTACTTC	CASSLMAGRETQYF
TRBD2	TRBV2	TRBJ2-3	NA	TGTGCCAGCAGTCTGGCCCTAGCGGGGGGCACAGATACGCAGTATTTT	CASSLALAGGTDTQYF
NA	TRBV9	TRBJ2-1	NA	TGTGCCAGCAGCGTGGGCTCACAGGGTAATGAGCAGTTCTTC	CASSVGSQGNEQFF
TRBD2	TRBV18	TRBJ2-7	few	TGTGCCAGCTCACCCGGGACTACGGATTCGAACGAGCAGTACTTC	CASSPGTTDSNEQYF
TRBD1	TRBV7-7	TRBJ2-1	NA	TGTGCTAGCAGCTTATCCCCGACAGGGCACAATGAGCAGTTCTTC	CASSLSPTGHNEQFF
NA	TRBV11-2	TRBJ2-2	NA	TGCGCCAGCAGGGCATACACCGGGGAGCTGTTTTTT	CASRAYTGELFF
TRBD2	TRBV10-1	TRBJ2-3	NA	TGCGCCAGCAGTCGGGGGGGCGACACAGATACGCAGTATTTT	CASSRGGDTDTQYF
TRBD1	TRBV5-4	TRBJ1-6	NA	TGTGCCAGCAGCTCAGACAGGGTGGGTAATTCACCCCTCCACTTT	CASSSDRVGNSPLHF
TRBD1	TRBV5-1	TRBJ1-2	few	TGCGCCAGCAGGGCCGGGACAGGGGGTTATGGCTACACCTTC	CASRAGTGGYGYTF
TRBD1	TRBV5-4	TRBJ1-1	few	TGTGCCAGCAGCCGAAGAGGCGGGACAGGGACGAAGGAAGCTTTCTTT	CASSRRGGTGTKEAFF
NA	TRBV5-4	TRBJ1-5	once	TGTGCCAGCAGCTGGGGAGGGGGTGATCAGCCCCAGCATTTT	CASSWGGGDQPQHF
NA	TRBV18	TRBJ2-1	few	TGCGCCAGCTCACCACAAACAGTGAACAATGAGCAGTTCTTC	CASSPQTVNNEQFF
NA	TRBV4-1	TRBJ1-4	NA	TGCGCCAGCAGCCAAGATCTTGAGGTTGGCCATGAAAAACTGTTTTTT	CASSQDLEVGHEKLFF
NA	TRBV5-1	TRBJ2-1	few	TGCGCCAGCAGCGGTCCAGGTCTCCATGAGCAGTTCTTC	CASSGPGLHEQFF
TRBD1	TRBV6-1	TRBJ2-1	NA	TGTGCCAGCAGTGAACTAAACAGGGGCTATGAGCAGTTCTTC	CASSELNRGYEQFF
NA	TRBV7-8	TRBJ1-4	few	TGTGCCAGCAGCTTAGGCCGGGTTCATGAAAAACTGTTTTTT	CASSLGRVHEKLFF
NA	TRBV11-2	TRBJ2-5	few	TGTGCCAGCAGCTTATCTGGGACTGGCCAAGAGACCCAGTACTTC	CASSLSGTGQETQYF
NA	TRBV5-6	TRBJ2-4	few	TGTGCCAGCAGCGCTGGGACTCAGCAAGAGAACTTC	CASSAGTQQENF
TRBD2	TRBV7-2	TRBJ2-7	NA	TGTGCCAGCAGCCCACCTAACCTAGCGGCGTACGAGCAGTACTTC	CASSPPNLAAYEQYF
NA	TRBV7-9	TRBJ2-3	NA	TGTGCCAGCAGCTTAAATTGGGGGGGCAAGGATACGCAGTATTTT	CASSLNWGGKDTQYF
NA	TRBV29-1	TRBJ1-6	NA	TGCAGCGTTGGGGGAGGGCGCGGCGGGATCTCGGGTCCCCTCCACTTT	CSVGGGRGGISGPLHF
NA	TRBV5-6	TRBJ1-2	many	TGTGCCAGCAGCTTGGGATCTGGGGGGGGCTTCAACTATGGCTACACCTTC	CASSLGSGGGFNYGYTF
NA	TRBV29-1	TRBJ2-7	many	TGCAGCGCCAAGCAGACAGGCTACGAGCAGTACTTC	CSAKQTGYEQYF
TRBD1	TRBV18	TRBJ2-6	few	TGTGCCAGCTCAAGAACAGGGGCTGGGGCCAACGTCCTGACTTTC	CASSRTGAGANVLTF
TRBD2	TRBV5-6	TRBJ2-2	NA	TGTGCCAGCAGCTCTTCACTAGCGCACACCGGGGAGCTGTTTTTT	CASSSSLAHTGELFF
TRBD1	TRBV18	TRBJ2-7	NA	TGTGCCAGCTCACCAGCGGGACAGGAGAGTAACGAGCAGTACTTC	CASSPAGQESNEQYF
NA	TRBV6-6	TRBJ2-1	NA	TGTGCCAGCAACAGGGAGGGCAATGAGCAGTTCTTC	CASNREGNEQFF
TRBD2	TRBV7-9	TRBJ2-2	NA	TGTGCCAGCAGCGGGGTAGCGGGGGCGAACACCGGGGAGCTGTTTTTT	CASSGVAGANTGELFF
TRBD2	TRBV6-5	TRBJ2-1	NA	TGTGCCAGTGGCCGGGGGGGCTCCTACAATGAGCAGTTCTTC	CASGRGGSYNEQFF
TRBD1	TRBV29-1	TRBJ2-3	few	TGCAGCGTAGGACAGGGGGTAGATACGCAGTATTTT	CSVGQGVDTQYF